This T cell receptor beta chain was retrieved from a study of T cells after yellow fever vaccination. Points from the study as a whole: A small proportion of clonotypes was detected in both the CD4 and CD8 compartments.

The CDR3 covers 15 residues. The V end was cut by 0 bases, the J end by 5 bases, with 13 bases between. Germline CDR1 and CDR2: LGHNA and YSLEER. From the 5' RACE reads, TCRdb called clonotypes with MiXCR, one entry per CDR3 protein. The repertoire holds about 260,000 distinct CDR3 sequences, with 13% as singletons. This clonotype turned up a few times. Antigen: not known. The sample here was CD4+ T cells sorted from PBMCs, taken 45 days after the yellow fever booster vaccination. This clonotype originated in a man under 40 who received the YFV17D yellow fever vaccine. This rearrangement joins TRBV4-3 to TRBJ2-5; a possible D gene is TRBD2 (5 bases). CDR3 protein: CASSQDNGEWETQYF. In DNA form, the CDR3 reads TGCGCCAGCAGCCAAGATAACGGGGAGTGGGAGACCCAGTACTTC.